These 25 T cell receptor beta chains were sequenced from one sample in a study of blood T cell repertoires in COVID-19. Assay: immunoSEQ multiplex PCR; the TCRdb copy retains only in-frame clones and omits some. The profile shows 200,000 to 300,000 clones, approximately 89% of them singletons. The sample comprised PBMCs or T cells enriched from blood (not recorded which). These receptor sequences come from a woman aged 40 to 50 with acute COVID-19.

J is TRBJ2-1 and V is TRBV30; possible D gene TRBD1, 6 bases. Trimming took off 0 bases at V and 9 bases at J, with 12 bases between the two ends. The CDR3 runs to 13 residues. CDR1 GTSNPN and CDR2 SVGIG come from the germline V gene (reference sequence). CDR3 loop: CAWSVGGPAEQFF. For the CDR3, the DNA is TGTGCCTGGAGTGTAGGGGGACCGGCTGAGCAGTTCTTC.

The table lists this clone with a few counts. In DNA form, the CDR3 reads TGCGCCAGCAGCCCCTCCATAGGGGCTAACTATGGCTACACCTTC. Protein: CASSPSIGANYGYTF. The chain carries TRBV4-3 and TRBJ1-2; TRBD1 might be the D (5 bases). Germline lookup yields CDR1 LGHNA and CDR2 YSLEER. The V and J ends lost 4 bases and 0 bases respectively, with 12 bases between them. The CDR3 loop spans 15 amino acids.

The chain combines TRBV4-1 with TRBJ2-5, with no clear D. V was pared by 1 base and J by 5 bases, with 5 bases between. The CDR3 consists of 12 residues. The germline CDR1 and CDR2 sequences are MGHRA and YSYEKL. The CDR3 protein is CASSQVRETQYF. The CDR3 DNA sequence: TGCGCCAGCAGCCAAGTACGGGAGACCCAGTACTTC.

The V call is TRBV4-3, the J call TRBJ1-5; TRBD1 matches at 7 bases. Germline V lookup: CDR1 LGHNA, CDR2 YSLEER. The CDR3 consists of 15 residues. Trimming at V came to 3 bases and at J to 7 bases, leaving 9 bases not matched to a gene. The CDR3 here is CASSQDTTGWQPQHF. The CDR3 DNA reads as TGCGCCAGCAGCCAGGACACGACAGGGTGGCAGCCCCAGCATTTT.

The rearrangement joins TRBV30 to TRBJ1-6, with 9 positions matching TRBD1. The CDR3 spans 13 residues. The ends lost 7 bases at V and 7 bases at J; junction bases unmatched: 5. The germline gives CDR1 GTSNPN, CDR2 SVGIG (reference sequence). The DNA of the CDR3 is TGTGCCTTTGGGACAGGGCAGAATTCACCCCTCCACTTT. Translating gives CAFGTGQNSPLHF.

The CDR3 nucleotides read TGTGCCAGCAGTGAAATGGGACAGGGACAAGCTAACTATGGCTACACCTTC. Encoded protein: CASSEMGQGQANYGYTF. V gene TRBV25-1 combines with J gene TRBJ1-2; TRBD1 matches at 9 bases. V gave up 2 bases and J gave up 0 bases; unmatched junction bases: 7. The CDR3 loop spans 17 amino acids. Per germline, CDR1 MGHDK and CDR2 SYGVNS.

DNA for the CDR3: TGTGCTAGTGGTCCACAGGGACGGGACACTGAAGCTTTCTTT. Translated, it gives CASGPQGRDTEAFF. The gene calls are TRBV12-5 and TRBJ1-1; tentative D call: TRBD1 (6 bases). V dropped 5 bases and J dropped 3 bases, with 13 bases sitting between them. The CDR3 is made up of 14 amino acids. Germline CDR1 and CDR2: LGHNT and FRNRAP.

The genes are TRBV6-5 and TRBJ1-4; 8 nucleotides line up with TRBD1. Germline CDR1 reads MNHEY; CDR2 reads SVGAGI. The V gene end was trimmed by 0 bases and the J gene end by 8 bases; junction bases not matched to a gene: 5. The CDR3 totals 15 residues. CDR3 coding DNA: TGTGCCAGCAGTTACTCGACAGGGGTACAGGAAAAACTGTTTTTT. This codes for CASSYSTGVQEKLFF.

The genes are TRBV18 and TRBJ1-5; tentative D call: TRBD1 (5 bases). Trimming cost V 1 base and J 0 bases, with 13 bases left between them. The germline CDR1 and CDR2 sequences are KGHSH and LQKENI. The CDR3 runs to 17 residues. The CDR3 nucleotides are TGTGCCAGCTCACCACTCGCCCGGGGACTTAGCAATCAGCCCCAGCATTTT. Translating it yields CASSPLARGLSNQPQHF.

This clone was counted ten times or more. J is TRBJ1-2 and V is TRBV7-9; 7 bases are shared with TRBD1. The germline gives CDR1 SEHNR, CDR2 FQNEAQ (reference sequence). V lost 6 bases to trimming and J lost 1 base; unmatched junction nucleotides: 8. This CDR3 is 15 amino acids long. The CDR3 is CASSPGGARNYGYTF. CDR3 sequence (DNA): TGTGCCAGCAGTCCAGGGGGAGCCCGTAACTATGGCTACACCTTC.

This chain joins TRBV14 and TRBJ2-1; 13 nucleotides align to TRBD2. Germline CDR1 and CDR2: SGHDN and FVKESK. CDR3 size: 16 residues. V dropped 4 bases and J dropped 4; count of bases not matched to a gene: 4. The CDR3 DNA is TGTGCCAGCAGCCCCGAGGGACTAGCGGGGTACAATGAGCAGTTCTTC. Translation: CASSPEGLAGYNEQFF.

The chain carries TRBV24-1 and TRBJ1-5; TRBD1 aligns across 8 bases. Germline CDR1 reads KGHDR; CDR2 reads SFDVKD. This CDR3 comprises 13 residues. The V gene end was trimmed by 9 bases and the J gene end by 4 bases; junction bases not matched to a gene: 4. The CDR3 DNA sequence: TGTGCCACCGGACAGGGATCAAATCAGCCCCAGCATTTT. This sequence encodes CATGQGSNQPQHF.

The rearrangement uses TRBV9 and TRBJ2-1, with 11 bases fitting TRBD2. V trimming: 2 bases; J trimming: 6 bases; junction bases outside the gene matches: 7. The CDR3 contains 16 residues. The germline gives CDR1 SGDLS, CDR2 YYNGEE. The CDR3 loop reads CASSVVAGGPINEQFF. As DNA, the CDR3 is TGTGCCAGCAGCGTGGTAGCGGGAGGGCCGATCAATGAGCAGTTCTTC.

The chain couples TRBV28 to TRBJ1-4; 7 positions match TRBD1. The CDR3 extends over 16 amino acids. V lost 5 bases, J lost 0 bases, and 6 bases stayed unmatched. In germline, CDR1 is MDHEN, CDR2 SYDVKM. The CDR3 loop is CASSLLGTATNEKLFF. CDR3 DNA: TGTGCCAGCAGTCTACTAGGGACAGCAACTAATGAAAAACTGTTTTTT.

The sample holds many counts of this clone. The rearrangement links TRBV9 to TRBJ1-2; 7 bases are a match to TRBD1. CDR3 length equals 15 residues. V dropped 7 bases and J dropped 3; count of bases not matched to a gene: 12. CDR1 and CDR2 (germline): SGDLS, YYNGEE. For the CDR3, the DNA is TGTGCCAGCGGTCACAGGGGCGGAAACGACTATGGCTACACCTTC. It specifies CASGHRGGNDYGYTF.

CDR3 bases: TGTGCCAGCAGTCCACTCAGCGGGGGGGCAGAGACCCAGTACTTC. It is translated as CASSPLSGGAETQYF. This chain uses TRBV6-5 with TRBJ2-5, with 10 bases lining up with TRBD2. The germline V gene has CDR1 MNHEY and CDR2 SVGAGI. V was pared by 5 bases and J by 4 bases, with 7 bases of the junction left unmatched. The CDR3 totals 15 residues.

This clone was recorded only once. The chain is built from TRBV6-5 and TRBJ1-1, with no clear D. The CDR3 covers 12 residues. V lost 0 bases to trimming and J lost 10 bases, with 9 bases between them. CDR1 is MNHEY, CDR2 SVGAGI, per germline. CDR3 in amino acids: CASSYSESGAFF. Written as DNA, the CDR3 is TGTGCCAGCAGTTACTCGGAATCAGGAGCTTTCTTT.

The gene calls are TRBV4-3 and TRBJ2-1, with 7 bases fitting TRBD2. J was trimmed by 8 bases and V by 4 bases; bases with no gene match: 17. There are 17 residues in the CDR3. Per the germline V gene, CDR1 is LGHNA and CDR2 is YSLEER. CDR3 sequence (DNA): TGCGCCAGCAGCCCCTTGATGGCCAGCGGGGTATCCGATGAGCAGTTCTTC. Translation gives CASSPLMASGVSDEQFF.

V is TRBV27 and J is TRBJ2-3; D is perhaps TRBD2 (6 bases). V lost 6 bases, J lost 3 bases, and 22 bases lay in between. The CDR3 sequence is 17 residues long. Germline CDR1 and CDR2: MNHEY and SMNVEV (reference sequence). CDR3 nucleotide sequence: TGTGCCAGCAGATCCTCACGGGGGAGCGGTTGGACAGATACGCAGTATTTT. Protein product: CASRSSRGSGWTDTQYF.

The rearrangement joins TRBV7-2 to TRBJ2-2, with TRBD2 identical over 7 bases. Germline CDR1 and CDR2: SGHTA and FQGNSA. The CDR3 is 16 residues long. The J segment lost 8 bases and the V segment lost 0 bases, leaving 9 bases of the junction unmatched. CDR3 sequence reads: CASSLARSGKGGELFF. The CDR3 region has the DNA TGTGCCAGCAGCTTAGCTCGCAGCGGGAAGGGTGGGGAGCTGTTTTTT.

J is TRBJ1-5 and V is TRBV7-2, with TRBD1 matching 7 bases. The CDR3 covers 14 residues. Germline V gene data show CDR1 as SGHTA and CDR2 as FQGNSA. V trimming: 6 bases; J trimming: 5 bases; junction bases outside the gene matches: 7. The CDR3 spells CASSPNRGDQPQHF. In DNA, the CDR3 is TGTGCCAGCAGTCCGAACAGGGGCGATCAGCCCCAGCATTTT. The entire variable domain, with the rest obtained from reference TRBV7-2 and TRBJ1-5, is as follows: GAGVSQSPSNKVTEKGKDVELRCDPISGHTALYWYRQSLGQGLEFLIYFQGNSAPDKSGLPSDRFSAERTGGSVSTLTIQRTQQEDSAVYLCASSPNRGDQPQHFGDGTRLSIL.

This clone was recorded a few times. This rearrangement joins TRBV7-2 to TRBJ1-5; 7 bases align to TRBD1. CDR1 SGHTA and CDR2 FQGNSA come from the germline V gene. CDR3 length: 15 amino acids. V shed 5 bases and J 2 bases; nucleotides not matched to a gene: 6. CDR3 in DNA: TGTGCCAGCAGCACTACAGGGGCGGGCAATCAGCCCCAGCATTTT. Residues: CASSTTGAGNQPQHF.

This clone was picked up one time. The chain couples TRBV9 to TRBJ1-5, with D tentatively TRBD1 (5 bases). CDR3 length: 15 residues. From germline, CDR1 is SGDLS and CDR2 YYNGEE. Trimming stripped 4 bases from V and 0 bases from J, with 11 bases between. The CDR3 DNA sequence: TGTGCCAGCAGCCGAGACAGTTATAGCAATCAGCCCCAGCATTTT. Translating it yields CASSRDSYSNQPQHF.

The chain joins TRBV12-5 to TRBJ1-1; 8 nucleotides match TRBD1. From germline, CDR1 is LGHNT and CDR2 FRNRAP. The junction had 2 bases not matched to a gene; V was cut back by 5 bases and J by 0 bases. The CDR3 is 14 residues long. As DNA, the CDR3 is TGTGCTAGTGGTACGGGACAGGTGAACACTGAAGCTTTCTTT. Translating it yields CASGTGQVNTEAFF.

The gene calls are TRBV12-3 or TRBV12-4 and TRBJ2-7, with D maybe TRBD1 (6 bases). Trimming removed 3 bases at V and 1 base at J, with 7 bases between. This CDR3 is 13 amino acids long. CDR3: CASSFTGSYEQYF. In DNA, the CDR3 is TGTGCCAGCAGTTTTACAGGGTCCTACGAGCAGTACTTC.